These 9 T cell receptor beta chains were sequenced from one sample in a study of blood T cells in healthy people across ages. Sample-barcoded 5' priming and a J-beta primer mix drove a second PCR of about 6 to 11 cycles. From the 5' RACE reads, TCRdb called clonotypes with MiXCR, one entry per CDR3 protein. The table lists 1,300,000 or so distinct CDR3 sequences, 59% of them singletons. What was sequenced was blood. These receptors were collected from a man younger than 30 in good health.

The count of this clonotype is one. The rearrangement uses TRBV10-3 and TRBJ2-1; 8 nucleotides match TRBD2. The CDR3 loop spans 16 amino acids. Germline V gene sequence: CDR1 ENHRY, CDR2 SYGVKD. The trim removed 4 bases at V and 0 bases at J, leaving 5 bases unmatched. The CDR3: CAISGIAGSSYNEQFF. For the CDR3, the DNA is TGTGCCATCAGTGGAATAGCGGGAAGCTCCTACAATGAGCAGTTCTTC.

This clonotype was found a few times. The rearrangement links TRBV3-1 to TRBJ1-5; TRBD1 agrees at 9 bases. The germline V gene encodes CDR1 LGHDT and CDR2 YNNKEL (reference sequence). J gave up 7 bases and V 1 base, and 8 bases lay outside the gene matches. There are 16 residues in the CDR3. The DNA of the CDR3 is TGTGCCAGCAGCCAAGGAGCCGGACAGGGGATACAGCCCCAGCATTTT. Protein: CASSQGAGQGIQPQHF.

This clonotype showed up just a few times. The genes are TRBV18 and TRBJ1-2; D unclear. The CDR3 runs 14 residues. Germline V gene data show CDR1 as KGHSH and CDR2 as LQKENI. Trimming removed 2 bases at V and 4 bases at J, with 11 bases between. The CDR3 reads CASSPAATPYGYTF. The DNA of the CDR3 is TGTGCCAGCTCACCAGCAGCCACCCCCTATGGCTACACCTTC. Full variable domain (outside the CDR3, taken from reference TRBV18 and TRBJ1-2): NAGVMQNPRHLVRRRGQEARLRCSPMKGHSHVYWYRQLPEEGLKFMVYLQKENIIDESGMPKERFSAEFPKEGPSILRIQQVVRGDSAAYFCASSPAATPYGYTFGSGTRLTVV.

A remark on this clonotype: The junction departs from the called germline gene at one end, perhaps through a read error. The chain links TRBV3-1 to TRBJ1-6; D is undetermined. Germline-derived CDR1 and CDR2 are LGHDT and YNNKEL (reference sequence). This CDR3 is 13 amino acids long. The CDR3 sequence: CASNQDLGSPLHF. Here the CDR3 DNA reads TGTGCCAGCAACCAAGATCTTGGGTCACCCCTCCACTTT.

This clonotype was seen a few times. The V and J genes are TRBV29-1 and TRBJ2-3; D remains unclear. The germline V gene has CDR1 SQVTM and CDR2 ANQGSEA. This CDR3 comprises 12 residues. The CDR3 reads CGAVASTDTQYF. As DNA, the CDR3 is TGCGGTGCAGTTGCTAGCACAGATACGCAGTATTTT.

A note on this clonotype: At one of its ends the junction is not consistent with the germline gene, which may arise from a read error. V usage is TRBV28 and J usage is TRBJ2-7; 10 bases are a match to TRBD1. The CDR3 has 19 amino acids. Per the germline V gene, CDR1 is MDHEN and CDR2 is SYDVKM. CDR3 in amino acids: CAGSFQYRDRGREGYEQYF. In DNA, the CDR3 is TGTGCCGGCAGTTTTCAGTACCGGGACAGGGGACGCGAAGGCTACGAGCAGTACTTC.

The rearrangement links TRBV7-9 to TRBJ1-2; no firm D call. V was pared by 5 bases and J by 4 bases, with 14 bases between. The CDR3 spans 14 residues. CDR1 is SEHNR and CDR2 is FQNEAQ in the germline V gene (reference sequence). The CDR3 is CASSPVAVLYGYTF. The DNA for the CDR3 is TGTGCCAGCAGCCCGGTCGCAGTTCTCTATGGCTACACCTTC.

This chain links TRBV10-3 with TRBJ1-2, with D perhaps TRBD1 (5 bases). The germline gives CDR1 ENHRY, CDR2 SYGVKD. There are 16 residues in the CDR3. The ends were cut back, 3 bases at V and 5 bases at J, with 19 bases in the middle. In DNA, the CDR3 is TGTGCCATCAGTGATGAGGGCCCGGAGGGGAATTATGGCTACACCTTC. It is translated as CAISDEGPEGNYGYTF.

V and J are TRBV3-1 and TRBJ1-3, with a weak D call TRBD1 (5 bases). This CDR3 has 17 residues. CDR1 and CDR2 (germline): LGHDT, YNNKEL (reference sequence). The V and J ends lost 1 base and 0 bases respectively, with 13 bases between them. The CDR3 nucleotides are TGTGCCAGCAGCCAAGGAGTGGCGGGACTCTCTGGAAACACCATATATTTT. It encodes CASSQGVAGLSGNTIYF.